Listed below are T cell receptor beta chains from one sample, sequenced in a study of T cell clonotyping in hematopoietic cell transplantation. Repertoires were generated with immunoSEQ multiplex PCR, while TCRdb's copy carries only in-frame clones and drops some. This table holds some 16,000 clones, about two thirds found once. Sequenced here: PBMCs, sampled 30 days after allogeneic stem cell transplant. The source is a male patient aged 45-59 years who had an allogeneic stem cell transplant from an unrelated donor, so T cells may come from the graft donor. Some clones in this sample may be carry-over from other donors' samples. Each CDR3 is given without its conserved first and last residue. The order of the fields is V gene, J gene, CDR3 protein.

TRBV30	TRBJ1-2	AWRQGRLTNYGYT
TRBV14	TRBJ1-1	ASSQDTGVATEAF
TRBV5-1	TRBJ2-7	ASSFLASYEQY
TRBV4-3	TRBJ2-7	ASSQGVAGGFYEQY
TRBV10-3	TRBJ1-1	AARKGGANTEAF
TRBV11-2	TRBJ2-1	ASSRGLAAYNEQF
TRBV13	TRBJ2-7	ASSQGLTYEQY
TRBV5-4	TRBJ2-5	ASSSPSGGGETQY
TRBV30	TRBJ1-3	AWSVPPLGPGNTIY
TRBV30	TRBJ2-7	AGRDWRYEQY
TRBV10-3	TRBJ1-5	AIGGRGQGDQPQH
TRBV4-3	TRBJ1-2	ASSQDGAINYGYT
TRBV4-1	TRBJ2-7	ASSHKDRDSYEQY
TRBV6-5	TRBJ2-3	ASSYGTRTDTQY
TRBV28	TRBJ1-5	ASSILTGRDNQPQH
TRBV7-2	TRBJ1-2	ASSPLAGLGYT
TRBV30	TRBJ2-7	AWGALYEQY
TRBV30	TRBJ2-7	AWRTGGYEQY
TRBV7-9	TRBJ2-5	ASSLATGEETQY
TRBV5-4	TRBJ1-2	ASSLGSGSIIGYGYT
TRBV30	TRBJ1-3	AWSKAGGAFSGNTIY
TRBV5-4	TRBJ2-3	ASSSAASGLGSDTQY
TRBV4-3	TRBJ1-5	ASSQDKEAGSGPQH
TRBV30	TRBJ1-4	AWTAGANEKLF
TRBV7-9	TRBJ2-2	ASRKLAGGPGTGELF
TRBV30	TRBJ1-5	AWSPHNGRPQH
TRBV9	TRBJ2-7	ASSVGWTSGREEQY
TRBV11-3	TRBJ2-5	ASSLFEGHETQY
TRBV5-1	TRBJ1-1	ASSEGHPNTEAF
TRBV5-1	TRBJ1-5	ASSPIREKKPQH
TRBV7-2	TRBJ1-5	ASSLEGGTGGTPQH
TRBV19	TRBJ1-2	ASRVTRNYGYT
TRBV5-4	TRBJ2-1	ASGREQF
TRBV25-1	TRBJ1-2	ASIGETDGYT
TRBV30	TRBJ2-3	AWMRTSGAHTQY
TRBV28	TRBJ1-2	ASSFTGRNYGYT
TRBV7-2	TRBJ2-3	ASSAKLAGAPDTQY
TRBV4-3	TRBJ2-7	ASSLVAGTGSYEQY
TRBV15	TRBJ2-5	ATSRGQETQY
TRBV27	TRBJ2-7	ASSWGTNYEQY
TRBV30	TRBJ2-3	AWSILQGLPVTDTQY
TRBV7-9	TRBJ2-1	AYGYNEQF
TRBV25-1	TRBJ2-7	ASSDRTEQY
TRBV6-6	TRBJ1-3	ASSYTRRASGNTIY
TRBV6-5	TRBJ1-1	ASSTRERAF
TRBV30	TRBJ1-4	AWSVRGRAEKLF
TRBV30	TRBJ1-5	AWSSDTAGTQPQH
TRBV29-1	TRBJ1-2	SVEVRGQSYGYT
TRBV4-3	TRBJ2-3	ASSQEVGGTDTQY
TRBV29-1	TRBJ1-4	SVEDHWQTTNEKLF
TRBV30	TRBJ1-4	AYLRDLNEKLF
TRBV7-2	TRBJ2-7	ASSYQGALDEQY
TRBV29-1	TRBJ1-1	SVVWAGTEAF